Below are 9 T cell receptor beta chains sequenced from a single sample in a study of CD4 T cells in relation to SARS-CoV-2 and coronaviruses. Clones were read by immunoSEQ multiplex PCR, and TCRdb kept only the in-frame ones, dropping some. The data show 15,000 to 20,000 clones, over 70% seen once. These TCRs' antigens remain unknown. Before the COVID-19 pandemic, during about 2010-2018, CD4+ T cells were taken from unexposed donors. After more than eight days of culture, CD4+ T cells were isolated. Input material: CD4+ T cells from PBMCs, cultured in vitro. The receptor set was obtained from a human donor in good health.

This clone has only a few counts. The V call is TRBV5-6, the J call TRBJ1-1; TRBD1 is a possible D gene (6 bases). V lost 2 bases, J lost 8 bases, and 22 bases lay in between. The CDR3 has 16 amino acids. Germline V gene lookup returns CDR1 SGHDT and CDR2 YYEEEE. CDR3 in amino acids: CASSFKFTSRGQEAFF. DNA of the CDR3: TGTGCCAGCAGCTTCAAGTTTACGTCCCGGGGGCAGGAAGCTTTCTTT.

The chain recombines TRBV18 with TRBJ2-1; no definite D call. This CDR3 comprises 15 residues. V lost 6 bases, J lost 6 bases, and 18 bases lay in between. CDR1 and CDR2 from the germline V gene are KGHSH and LQKENI. The CDR3 loop reads CASSEQKARANEQFF. The DNA of the CDR3 is TGTGCCAGCTCGGAACAGAAAGCTAGGGCCAATGAGCAGTTCTTC.

The V and J genes are TRBV3-1 (or the pseudogene TRBV3-2) and TRBJ1-2, with D possibly matching TRBD1 (5 bases). The CDR3 length is 16 residues. Deletions cut 1 base from V and 0 bases from J, with 12 bases between. The germline V gene has CDR1 LGHDT and CDR2 YNNKEL (reference sequence). In nucleotides, the CDR3 is TGTGCCAGCAGCCAAGTTCGGGGCACCGCTAACTATGGCTACACCTTC. Residues: CASSQVRGTANYGYTF.

For the CDR3, the DNA is TGCAGTGCTGGGGCCTACGAGCAGTACTTC. Protein: CSAGAYEQYF. This chain uses TRBV20-1 with TRBJ2-7; D gene unclear. The CDR3 covers 10 residues. Trimming removed 5 bases at V and 2 bases at J, with 4 bases between. Per germline, CDR1 DFQATT and CDR2 SNEGSKA (reference sequence).

V gene TRBV27 combines with J gene TRBJ2-3; possibly TRBD1 for D (6 bases). CDR1 and CDR2 (germline): MNHEY, SMNVEV (reference sequence). The CDR3 has 15 residues. V was clipped by 5 bases and J by 1 base, with 13 bases between them. The CDR3 region is CASSPHRARTDTQYF. Here the CDR3 DNA reads TGTGCCAGCAGTCCTCACAGGGCCCGCACAGATACGCAGTATTTT.

The chain combines TRBV4-1 with TRBJ2-5; the D is unclear. V was trimmed by 1 base and J by 1 base, leaving 7 bases between them. Germline lookup yields CDR1 MGHRA and CDR2 YSYEKL. This CDR3 region has 14 residues. CDR3 DNA: TGCGCCAGCAGCCAAGGGTGGGGCCAAGAGACCCAGTACTTC. It specifies CASSQGWGQETQYF.

The V and J genes are TRBV24-1 and TRBJ2-3, with unresolved D. CDR1 and CDR2 from the germline V gene are KGHDR and SFDVKD. CDR3 length: 13 amino acids. Trimming shortened V by 4 bases and J by 2 bases, and 6 bases separated the two germline ends. CDR3 in DNA: TGTGCCACCAGTGACCTAGTCACAGATACGCAGTATTTT. Translated: CATSDLVTDTQYF.

The chain is built from TRBV28 and TRBJ2-4; 10 bases are shared with TRBD1. Germline values: CDR1 MDHEN, CDR2 SYDVKM. V lost 4 bases, J lost 7 bases, and 4 bases stayed unmatched. This CDR3 region has 14 residues. The CDR3 here is CASSSAGQGNIQYF. Written as DNA, the CDR3 is TGTGCCAGCAGTTCCGCGGGACAGGGGAACATTCAGTACTTC. Full variable domain (remainder filled in from reference TRBV28 and TRBJ2-4): DVKVTQSSRYLVKRTGEKVFLECVQDMDHENMFWYRQDPGLGLRLIYFSYDVKMKEKGDIPEGYSVSREKKERFSLILESASTNQTSMYLCASSSAGQGNIQYFGAGTRLSVL.

V and J are TRBV6-1 and TRBJ1-5; the match to TRBD1 covers 7 bases. Germline trimming cut 3 bases from V and 7 bases from J; bases unmatched to any gene: 6. From germline, CDR1 is MNHNS and CDR2 SASEGT. The CDR3 runs to 14 residues. CDR3 in amino acids: CASSDAGGPQPQHF. In nucleotides, the CDR3 is TGTGCCAGCAGTGACGCAGGGGGGCCCCAGCCCCAGCATTTT.